What follows describes a single T cell receptor (beta chain). Its specificity is not known. This entry belongs to a study of cytomegalovirus exposure and HLA in healthy donors. In the study overall: As released early, the data held some 85 million unique TCRs from HLA-typed donors. Genetic ancestry analysis placed under 90% of the 410 or so donors that were genotyped in the Caucasian-associated cluster.

Losses at the gene ends were 1 base for V and 8 bases for J; bases not matched to a gene: 15. Germline lookup yields CDR1 MGHRA and CDR2 YSYEKL. CDR3 length: 17 amino acids. Study-wide results and limits: Over 15,000 TCR beta sequences were associated with HLA alleles at 0.05 false discovery rate in a later analysis. What was likely a sequencing artifact was a cluster of highly shared sequence variants.

Primers: 60 Vbeta forward and 13 Jbeta reverse. Only in-frame clones appear in the TCRdb table, and some are missing; sequencing was by immunoSEQ multiplex PCR. The sample contains around 110,000 clones, around 75% of which appear only once. The chain links TRBV4-1 to TRBJ1-2; TRBD1 matches 8 bases. The source of this sequence is a woman younger than 45 in good health and CMV-seronegative. Input material: PBMCs. Here the CDR3 DNA reads TGCGCCAGCAGCCAAGTGACCGGGACAGGATTCGCCGAGGGCTACACCTTC. Translated: CASSQVTGTGFAEGYTF.